This paragraph reports one T cell receptor beta chain. Its cognate antigen is unknown. Original analysis: Filtering of immunoSEQ junctional sequences could not match full-length read filtering. Repertoires were generated with immunoSEQ multiplex PCR, while TCRdb's copy carries only in-frame clones and drops some. That table is the source of V, J and clone size, and D and trimming were worked out from the DNA. This table holds roughly 1,500,000 clones, approximately 98.5% found once. From germline, CDR1 is SGHRS and CDR2 YFSETQ. The CDR3 consists of 13 residues. V was clipped by 2 bases and J by 1 base, with 6 bases between them. This sample is drawn from a study of shared clonotypes between healthy human individuals. Overall study results and limits: Generation probability values for non-shared clonotypes were lower than those for clonotypes shared by all four donors. Among the subsets, naive ones generally showed larger estimated richness than memory ones. Shared across a few donors were around 5% of the naive CD4 clonotypes.

This TCR was sampled from a man aged 25 to 45 in good health. The sequencing input was naive CD4+ T cells sorted from blood. The subset: CD45RA+ positively selected. The V call is TRBV5-1, the J call TRBJ1-1; D remains ambiguous. This chain's CDR3 is CASSFTSNTEAFF. CDR3 nucleotides: TGCGCCAGCAGCTTTACATCGAACACTGAAGCTTTCTTT.